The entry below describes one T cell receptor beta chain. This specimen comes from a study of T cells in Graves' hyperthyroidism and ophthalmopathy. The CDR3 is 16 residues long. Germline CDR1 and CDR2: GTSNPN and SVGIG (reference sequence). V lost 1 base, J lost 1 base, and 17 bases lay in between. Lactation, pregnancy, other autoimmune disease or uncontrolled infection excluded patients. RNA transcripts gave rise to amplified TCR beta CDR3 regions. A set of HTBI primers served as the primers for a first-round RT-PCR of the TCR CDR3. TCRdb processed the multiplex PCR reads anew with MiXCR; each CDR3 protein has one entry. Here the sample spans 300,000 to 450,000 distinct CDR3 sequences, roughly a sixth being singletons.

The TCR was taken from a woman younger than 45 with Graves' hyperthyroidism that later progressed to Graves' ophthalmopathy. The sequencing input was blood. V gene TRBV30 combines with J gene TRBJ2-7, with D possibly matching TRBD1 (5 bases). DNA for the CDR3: TGTGCCTGGAGTGCCATTAGGACACAGCCTTCCTACGAGCAGTACTTC. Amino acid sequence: CAWSAIRTQPSYEQYF.